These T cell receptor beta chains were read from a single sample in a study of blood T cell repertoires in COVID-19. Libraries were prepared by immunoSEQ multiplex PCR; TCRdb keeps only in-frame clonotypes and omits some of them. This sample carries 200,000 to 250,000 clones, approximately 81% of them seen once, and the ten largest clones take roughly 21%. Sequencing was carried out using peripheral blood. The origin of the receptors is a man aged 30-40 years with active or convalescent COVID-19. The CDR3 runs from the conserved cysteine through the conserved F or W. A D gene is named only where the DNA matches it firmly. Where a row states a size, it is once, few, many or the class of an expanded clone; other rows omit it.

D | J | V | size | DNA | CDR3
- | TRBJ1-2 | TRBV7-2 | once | TGTGCCAGCAGCCCCTACAGGGAAGGCTACACCTTC | CASSPYREGYTF
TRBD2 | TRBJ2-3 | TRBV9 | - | TGTGCCAGCCGAAGTAGCGGGGGCATTAGCACAGATACGCAGTATTTT | CASRSSGGISTDTQYF
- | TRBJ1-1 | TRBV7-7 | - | TGTGCTAGCAGCCGAGACACGAACACTGAAGCTTTCTTT | CASSRDTNTEAFF
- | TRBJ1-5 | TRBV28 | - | TGTGCCAGCAGGGGCAGATCGTCCCAGGCCCAGCATTTT | CASRGRSSQAQHF
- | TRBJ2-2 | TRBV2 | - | TGTGCCAGCAGTGTAAGGCTAGCCGGGGAGCTGTTTTTT | CASSVRLAGELFF
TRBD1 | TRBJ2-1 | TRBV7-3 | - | TGTGCCAGCAGCAAGGGGGGACAGGGGTCCCACAATGAGCAGTTCTTC | CASSKGGQGSHNEQFF
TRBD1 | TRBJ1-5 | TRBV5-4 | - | TGTGCCAGCAGCTCTGACAGGGGTCAGCCCCAGCATTTT | CASSSDRGQPQHF
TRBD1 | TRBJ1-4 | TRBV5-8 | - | TGTGCCAGCAGATTACCGGGACAGATTGGGACTAATGAAAAACTGTTTTTT | CASRLPGQIGTNEKLFF
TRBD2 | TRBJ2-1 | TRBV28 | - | TGTGCCAGCAGTCCGTCCCTAGCGGGAGTAGTACATGAGCAGTTCTTC | CASSPSLAGVVHEQFF
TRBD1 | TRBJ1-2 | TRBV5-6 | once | TGTGCCAGCAGGCCGAGACAGGGGGCGCCCGGCTACACCTTC | CASRPRQGAPGYTF
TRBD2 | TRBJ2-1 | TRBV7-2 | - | TGTGCCAGCAGCGCAACCGGGGGGGTTAGGGACTACAATGAGCAGTTCTTC | CASSATGGVRDYNEQFF
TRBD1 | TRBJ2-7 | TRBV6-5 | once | TGTGCCACATCCGGGACAGGGACCACCGAGCAGTACTTC | CATSGTGTTEQYF
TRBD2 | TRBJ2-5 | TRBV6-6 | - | TGTGCCAGCAGTATGAGGTTAGCGGGCAGCGAGACCCAGTACTTC | CASSMRLAGSETQYF
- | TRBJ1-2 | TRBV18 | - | TGTGCCAGCTCACCACAGGGCGGGAGGACTGAGGGCTACACCTTC | CASSPQGGRTEGYTF
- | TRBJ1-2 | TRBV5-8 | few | TGTGCCAGCTTCCTTCGAGGCGGGCAACCCTACCGGGGCTACACCTTC | CASFLRGGQPYRGYTF
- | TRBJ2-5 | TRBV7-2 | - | TGTGCCAGCAGCTTATCATCAGAGACCCAGTACTTC | CASSLSSETQYF
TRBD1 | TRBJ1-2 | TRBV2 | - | TGTGCCAGCAGCGCTGACAGGGACGATGAACGTTACACCTTC | CASSADRDDERYTF
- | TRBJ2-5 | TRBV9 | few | TGTGCCAGCAGCGTAGGGTCCGCCGCGAACTTGCAAGAGACCCAGTACTTC | CASSVGSAANLQETQYF